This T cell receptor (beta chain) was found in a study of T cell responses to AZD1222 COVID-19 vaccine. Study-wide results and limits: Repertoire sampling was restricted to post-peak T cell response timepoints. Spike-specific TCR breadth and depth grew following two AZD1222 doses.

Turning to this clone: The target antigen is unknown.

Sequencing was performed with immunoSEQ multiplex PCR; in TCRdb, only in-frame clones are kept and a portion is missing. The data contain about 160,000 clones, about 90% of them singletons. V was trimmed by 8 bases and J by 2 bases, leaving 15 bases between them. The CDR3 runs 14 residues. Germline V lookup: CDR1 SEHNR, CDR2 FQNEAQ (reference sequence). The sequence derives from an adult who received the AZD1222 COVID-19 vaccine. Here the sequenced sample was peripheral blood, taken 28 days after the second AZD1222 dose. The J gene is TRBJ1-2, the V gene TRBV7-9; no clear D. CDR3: CASGRVRENYGYTF. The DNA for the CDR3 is TGTGCCAGCGGACGGGTAAGGGAGAACTATGGCTACACCTTC. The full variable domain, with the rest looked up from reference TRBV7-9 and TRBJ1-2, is DTGVSQNPRHKITKRGQNVTFRCDPISEHNRLYWYRQTLGQGPEFLTYFQNEAQLEKSRLLSDRFSAERPKGSFSTLEIQRTEQGDSAMYLCASGRVRENYGYTFGSGTRLTVV.